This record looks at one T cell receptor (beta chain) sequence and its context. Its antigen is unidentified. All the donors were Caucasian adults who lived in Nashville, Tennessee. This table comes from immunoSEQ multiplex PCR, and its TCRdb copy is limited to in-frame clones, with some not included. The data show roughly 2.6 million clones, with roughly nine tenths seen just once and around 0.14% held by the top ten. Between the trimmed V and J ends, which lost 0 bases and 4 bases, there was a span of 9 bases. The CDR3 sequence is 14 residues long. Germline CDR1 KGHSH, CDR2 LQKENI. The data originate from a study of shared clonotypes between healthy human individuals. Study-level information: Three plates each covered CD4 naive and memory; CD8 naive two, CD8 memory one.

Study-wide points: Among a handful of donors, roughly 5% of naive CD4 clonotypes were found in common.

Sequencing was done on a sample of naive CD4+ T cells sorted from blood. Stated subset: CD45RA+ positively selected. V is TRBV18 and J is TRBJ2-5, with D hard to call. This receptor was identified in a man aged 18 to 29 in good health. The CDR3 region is CASSPPFSGETQYF. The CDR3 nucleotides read TGTGCCAGCTCACCACCATTCTCCGGAGAGACCCAGTACTTC.